The 13 T cell receptor beta chains below all came from one sample that was sequenced in a study of cytomegalovirus exposure and HLA in healthy donors. The primer mix had 60 Vbeta and 13 Jbeta primers. Profiled with immunoSEQ multiplex PCR; TCRdb holds only in-frame clones, not every one. The ten most abundant clones cover 4% to 5.5% of a sample with approximately 60,000 clones. Sequenced input: PBMCs. Receptors were obtained from a man aged 30 to 39 in good health and CMV-seropositive.

This chain connects TRBV7-2 to TRBJ2-1; 8 bases line up with TRBD1. Germline V gives CDR1 SGHTA, CDR2 FQGNSA. This CDR3 spans 15 amino acids. V shed 1 base and J 3 bases; nucleotides not matched to a gene: 2. The CDR3 nucleotides are TGTGCCAGCAGCTTAGGACAGGGGCGCTACAATGAGCAGTTCTTC. Residues: CASSLGQGRYNEQFF.

The chain recombines TRBV11-2 with TRBJ2-1; TRBD1 is a possible D gene (6 bases). Deletions cut 3 bases from V and 0 bases from J, with 9 bases between. Germline V gene sequence: CDR1 SGHAT, CDR2 FQNNGV. This CDR3 is built from 15 residues. CDR3 region: CASSFRGSSYNEQFF. CDR3 sequence (DNA): TGTGCCAGCAGCTTTAGGGGGAGCTCCTACAATGAGCAGTTCTTC.

V gene TRBV2 combines with J gene TRBJ2-2; 15 positions match TRBD2. Trimming removed 6 bases from V and 8 bases from J; junction bases left unmatched: 1. The CDR3 has 14 amino acids. Germline V gene lookup returns CDR1 SNHLY and CDR2 FYNNEI. The CDR3 spells CASRGLAGGGELFF. In DNA, the CDR3 is TGTGCCAGCAGAGGACTAGCGGGAGGGGGGGAGCTGTTTTTT.

The chain couples TRBV19 to TRBJ1-5, with D perhaps matching TRBD1 (5 bases). The CDR3 runs 14 residues. The germline CDR1 and CDR2 sequences are LNHDA and SQIVND (reference sequence). V was pared by 3 bases and J by 7 bases, with 13 bases between. CDR3 nucleotide sequence: TGTGCCAGTAGTATTCATTTGGGGCCCCAGCCCCAGCATTTT. Translation gives CASSIHLGPQPQHF.

The J gene is TRBJ2-1, the V gene TRBV30, with 10 positions matching TRBD1. V lost 4 bases and J lost 5; bases outside the gene matches: 5. The CDR3 sequence is 14 residues long. Germline CDR1 reads GTSNPN; CDR2 reads SVGIG (reference sequence). This CDR3 reads CAWNRDRGDNEQFF. CDR3 bases: TGTGCCTGGAACCGGGACAGGGGAGACAATGAGCAGTTCTTC.

The genes are TRBV6-1 and TRBJ2-7, with D possibly TRBD2 on 6 matching bases. The CDR3 has 14 residues. Germline V gives CDR1 MNHNS, CDR2 SASEGT. V was clipped by 9 bases and J by 1 base, with 16 bases between them. The DNA of the CDR3 is TGTGCCAGTTCCCAGGGAGGCCATTCCTACGAGCAGTACTTC. This sequence encodes CASSQGGHSYEQYF.

The chain carries TRBV30 and TRBJ1-6; the D is unclear. CDR3 length equals 17 residues. In germline, CDR1 is GTSNPN, CDR2 SVGIG (reference sequence). Trimming shortened V by 2 bases and J by 0 bases, and 14 bases separated the two germline ends. The CDR3 reads CAWSLVILSSYNSPLHF. In nucleotides, the CDR3 is TGTGCCTGGAGTCTCGTGATTCTCAGCTCCTATAATTCACCCCTCCACTTT. Supplemented by reference TRBV30 and TRBJ1-6, the full variable domain reads SQTIHQWPATLVQPVGSPLSLECTVEGTSNPNLYWYRQAAGRGLQLLFYSVGIGQISSEVPQNLSASRPQDRQFILSSKKLLLSDSGFYLCAWSLVILSSYNSPLHFGNGTRLTVT.

V gene TRBV4-1 combines with J gene TRBJ2-7; TRBD2 agrees at 7 bases. The germline gives CDR1 MGHRA, CDR2 YSYEKL. Germline trimming cut 0 bases from V and 1 base from J; bases unmatched to any gene: 6. CDR3 length: 16 residues. DNA for the CDR3: TGCGCCAGCAGCCAAGATCAATCGGGAGGTTCCTACGAGCAGTACTTC. Protein product: CASSQDQSGGSYEQYF.

V gene TRBV6-6 combines with J gene TRBJ2-7, with D maybe TRBD1 (6 bases). This CDR3 has 14 residues. V was pared by 5 bases and J by 6 bases, with 17 bases between. Germline values: CDR1 MNHNY, CDR2 SVGAGI (reference sequence). The CDR3 sequence is CASSTRTARAEQYF. The CDR3 DNA reads as TGTGCCAGCAGTACAAGGACAGCCCGAGCCGAGCAGTACTTC.

The genes are TRBV12-5 and TRBJ2-1, with D perhaps matching TRBD1 (6 bases). The CDR3 loop spans 14 amino acids. V lost 5 bases, J lost 8 bases, and 16 bases lay in between. Germline assignment: CDR1 LGHNT and CDR2 FRNRAP. This chain's CDR3 is CASGAWGLLDEQFF. CDR3 DNA: TGTGCTAGTGGTGCGTGGGGGCTTCTCGATGAGCAGTTCTTC.

J is TRBJ2-7 and V is TRBV7-9; TRBD1 is a possible D gene (6 bases). The CDR3 spans 14 residues. The germline CDR1 and CDR2 sequences are SEHNR and FQNEAQ (reference sequence). With 6 bases removed from V and 7 bases from J, the gap between germline ends came to 19 bases. The CDR3 DNA reads as TGTGCCAGCAGTAACCACAGGGCCCCGGGGGAGCAGTACTTC. Protein sequence: CASSNHRAPGEQYF.

The V and J genes are TRBV28 and TRBJ1-5; D remains ambiguous. Trimming cost V 4 bases and J 1 base, with 14 bases left between them. CDR1 is MDHEN, CDR2 SYDVKM, per germline. This CDR3 has 16 residues. Here the CDR3 DNA reads TGTGCCAGCAGTTCTGACCGATCTAGAAGCAATCAGCCCCAGCATTTT. This gives the protein CASSSDRSRSNQPQHF.

V and J are TRBV9 and TRBJ2-5, with 9 nucleotides matching TRBD1. The CDR3 has 15 residues. Germline V gives CDR1 SGDLS, CDR2 YYNGEE. The ends lost 0 bases at V and 2 bases at J; junction bases unmatched: 2. The CDR3 region has the DNA TGTGCCAGCAGCGTAGACAGGGGGCGTCAAGAGACCCAGTACTTC. Its translation is CASSVDRGRQETQYF.